One sample yielded the 5 T cell receptor beta chains listed below, sequenced in a study of shared clonotypes between healthy human individuals (dated by TCRdb to about 2020). Receptor amplification or capture employed the immunoSEQ multiplex PCR assay. The source is immuneACCESS, and TCRdb retained only in-frame sequences with V and J called. Part of the clones is not carried over; for the studies checked, unresolved V genes explain less than half of this, and the remainder is unexplained. The table for this sample lists fewer than 1.8 million clones; approximately 98.5% of them were counted only once. Together, the top ten hold roughly 0.36% of the sample. Sequenced input: naive CD4+ T cells sorted from blood. The sample's cell subset or site label, decoded: CD45RA+ positively selected. The receptors were sampled from a man aged 25-45 years in good health.

CDR3 amino acids: CASSVVSGTGVTDTQYF. The CDR3 nucleotides read TGTGCCAGCAGCGTAGTCAGTGGGACAGGGGTGACAGATACGCAGTATTTT. The genes are TRBV9 and TRBJ2-3; 10 nucleotides align to TRBD1. The CDR3 spans 17 residues. The junction had 7 bases not matched to a gene; V was cut back by 0 bases and J by 3 bases. CDR1 SGDLS and CDR2 YYNGEE come from the germline V gene.

The rearrangement joins TRBV28 to TRBJ2-7, with a tentative D call TRBD2 (6 bases). This CDR3 is built from 15 residues. From germline, CDR1 is MDHEN and CDR2 SYDVKM. V lost 1 base and J lost 1, with 11 bases in between. In DNA, the CDR3 is TGTGCCAGCAGTTTATTAAGCGGGTTGTCCTACGAGCAGTACTTC. As protein: CASSLLSGLSYEQYF.

The CDR3 here is CASSKVSGSFREQYF. The CDR3 coding sequence is TGTGCCAGCAGCAAGGTCAGCGGGAGTTTCCGCGAGCAGTACTTC. The chain carries TRBV9 and TRBJ2-7; 8 nucleotides line up with TRBD2. The trim removed 4 bases at V and 6 bases at J, leaving 12 bases unmatched. Germline V gene data show CDR1 as SGDLS and CDR2 as YYNGEE. This CDR3 is built from 15 residues.

V and J are TRBV30 and TRBJ1-3; D gene unclear. The germline V and J ends were trimmed by 2 bases and 0 bases, with 5 bases remaining between them. The CDR3 is made up of 13 amino acids. Per germline, CDR1 GTSNPN and CDR2 SVGIG (reference sequence). CDR3 nucleotide sequence: TGTGCCTGGAGTTTAGGCTCTGGAAACACCATATATTTT. This translates into CAWSLGSGNTIYF.

V and J are TRBV18 and TRBJ1-5, with D unclear. Germline V CDR1 and CDR2: KGHSH, LQKENI. Trimming removed 3 bases at V and 7 bases at J, with 10 bases between. The CDR3 runs to 13 residues. The CDR3 spells CASSPIDNQPQHF. The CDR3 nucleotides read TGTGCCAGCTCACCCATCGACAACCAGCCCCAGCATTTT.